This record looks at one T cell receptor (beta chain) sequence and its context. The table came from immunoSEQ multiplex PCR; TCRdb's copy has only in-frame clones and leaves some out. In the table there are some 2,000,000 clones, around 96% of which are singletons. Selected positively for CCR7 and CD45RO-negative, naive CD8 cells excluded terminally differentiated effector memory CD45RA+ cells. These data are taken from a study of shared clonotypes between healthy human individuals. This TCR came from a man aged 18-30 years in good health. The specimen sequenced was naive CD8+ T cells sorted from blood.

The DNA of the CDR3 is TGTGCCAGCAGCGACCACTTAACTTATGGCTACACCTTC. Protein: CASSDHLTYGYTF. The chain couples TRBV9 to TRBJ1-2, with D unresolved. CDR3 size: 13 residues. The V end was cut by 3 bases, the J end by 5 bases, with 11 bases between. Germline V gives CDR1 SGDLS, CDR2 YYNGEE.